The source of this T cell receptor beta chain is a study of identical twins. Unique molecular identifiers were present on cDNA, and template switching added a universal primer site. TCRdb independently ran MiXCR on the 5' RACE reads; one entry per CDR3 protein. The sample holds hundreds of thousands of distinct CDR3 sequences; around 12% are singletons and the top ten take around 1.5%. This sample was also put to use in a study of yellow fever vaccine responses in identical twins.

The material sequenced was PBMCs. This sequence originates from a young woman in good health.

The CDR3 DNA reads TGCGCCAGCGGGGGTGACAGTAGTCCCTACACTGAAGCTTTCTTT. It translates to CASGGDSSPYTEAFF. The V call is TRBV5-1, the J call TRBJ1-1; tentatively, D is TRBD1 (5 bases). CDR3 length: 15 residues. The V gene lost 7 bases and the J gene lost 3 bases, with 19 bases spanning the gap. From germline, CDR1 is SGHRS and CDR2 YFSETQ.